The 23 T cell receptor beta chains reported below all come from one sample, sequenced in a study of T cell repertoires in cytomegalovirus infection. TCRdb called the reads again in MiXCR, with one record for every CDR3 protein. This table has some 800,000 distinct CDR3 sequences, roughly 33% appearing once. Their recognized antigens are unknown. Sequencing was performed on cultured CD8+ T cells from PBMCs, taken from culture after CMV antigen stimulation. The origin of the receptors is a human donor in good health (CMV status not recorded). Some clones in this sample may be carry-over from other donors' samples.

J is TRBJ1-1 and V is TRBV6-4; D is ambiguous. V was shortened by 7 bases and J by 7 bases, with 19 bases between the two germline ends. This CDR3 comprises 14 residues. Per germline, CDR1 MRHNA and CDR2 SNTAGT. The chain's CDR3 is CASTDDPVAGEAFF. The CDR3 DNA sequence: TGTGCCAGCACAGACGACCCTGTGGCGGGTGAAGCTTTCTTT.

The rearrangement uses TRBV12-5 and TRBJ2-7; no definite D call. Looked up from germline, CDR1 is LGHNT and CDR2 is FRNRAP. Trimming removed 2 bases at V and 3 bases at J, with 14 bases between. This CDR3 has 15 amino acids. CDR3: CASGLRAVAVYEQYF. As DNA, the CDR3 is TGTGCTAGTGGTTTGCGTGCTGTGGCCGTCTACGAGCAGTACTTC.

V and J are TRBV6-1 and TRBJ1-5, with D possibly being TRBD1 (5 bases). Germline V gene data show CDR1 as MNHNS and CDR2 as SASEGT. The CDR3 extends over 16 amino acids. Trimming shortened V by 2 bases and J by 2 bases, and 13 bases separated the two germline ends. The CDR3 reads CASSEKRGEGNQPQHF. The CDR3 nucleotides are TGTGCCAGCAGTGAAAAAAGGGGCGAGGGCAATCAGCCCCAGCATTTT.

This clonotype was detected only a few times. The V and J genes are TRBV6-8 and TRBJ2-3; D gene ambiguous. This CDR3 is built from 14 residues. V was clipped by 8 bases and J by 0 bases, with 12 bases between them. Germline CDR1 and CDR2: MNHGY and SAAAGT. The CDR3 coding sequence is TGTGCCAGCTACTCCGGACCGAGCACAGATACGCAGTATTTT. This sequence encodes CASYSGPSTDTQYF.

The table lists this clonotype with many counts. V is TRBV7-2 and J is TRBJ1-2; 7 nucleotides align to TRBD1. Losses at the gene ends were 2 bases for V and 3 bases for J; bases not matched to a gene: 9. This CDR3 comprises 16 residues. The germline CDR1 and CDR2 sequences are SGHTA and FQGNSA. The chain's CDR3 is CASSLLRRGLDYGYTF. The DNA for the CDR3 is TGTGCCAGCAGCTTACTCCGCAGGGGGTTGGACTATGGCTACACCTTC.

This chain connects TRBV7-3 to TRBJ2-2; D may correspond to TRBD1 or TRBD2 (6 bases each). The germline V and J ends were trimmed by 1 base and 10 bases, with 10 bases remaining between them. The CDR3 consists of 13 residues. Germline CDR1 and CDR2: SGHTA and FQGTGA. This chain's CDR3 is CASSLIGGPELFF. In nucleotides, the CDR3 is TGTGCCAGCAGCTTAATTGGGGGGCCGGAGCTGTTTTTT.

This clonotype has just a few counts. The CDR3 DNA follows: TGTGCCAGCAGCTTAGCGCTCCGGCAGGGAGGGGAGGATGAAGCTTTCTTT. This encodes CASSLALRQGGEDEAFF. The V gene is TRBV7-9, the J gene TRBJ1-1, with a weak D call TRBD1 (5 bases). V lost 0 bases to trimming and J lost 7 bases, with 21 bases between them. The CDR3 runs 17 residues. Germline V gene sequence: CDR1 SEHNR, CDR2 FQNEAQ (reference sequence).

This clonotype was detected a few times. The genes are TRBV6-1 and TRBJ2-1, with 7 bases identical to TRBD1. Germline values: CDR1 MNHNS, CDR2 SASEGT. The CDR3 totals 15 residues. With 0 bases clipped from V and 5 bases from J, the junction kept 4 bases outside the gene matches. CDR3: CASSEAWTGNNEQFF. For the CDR3, the DNA is TGTGCCAGCAGTGAAGCGTGGACAGGCAACAATGAGCAGTTCTTC.

This rearrangement joins TRBV29-1 to TRBJ2-5; D may be TRBD2 (6 bases). The V gene lost 5 bases and the J gene lost 5 bases, with 18 bases spanning the gap. Germline V gives CDR1 SQVTM, CDR2 ANQGSEA. This CDR3 region has 14 residues. In DNA form, the CDR3 reads TGCAGCGTTTCGTTCGGGGACTCCTCGGAGACCCAGTACTTC. It is translated as CSVSFGDSSETQYF. The full variable domain, rest sourced from reference TRBV29-1 and TRBJ2-5, is SAVISQKPSRDICQRGTSLTIQCQVDSQVTMMFWYRQQPGQSLTLIATANQGSEATYESGFVIDKFPISRPNLTFSTLTVSNMSPEDSSIYLCSVSFGDSSETQYFGPGTRLLVL.

Only a few counts were recorded for this clonotype. V is TRBV7-9 and J is TRBJ2-1; 7 nucleotides agree with TRBD1. Germline CDR1 SEHNR, CDR2 FQNEAQ (reference sequence). V was pared by 5 bases and J by 2 bases, with 9 bases of the junction left unmatched. The CDR3 is made up of 16 amino acids. The CDR3 here is CASSPSGGSAYNEQFF. The CDR3 DNA sequence: TGTGCCAGCAGCCCCTCAGGGGGTAGTGCCTACAATGAGCAGTTCTTC. Drawing the rest from reference TRBV7-9 and TRBJ2-1, the complete variable domain is DTGVSQNPRHKITKRGQNVTFRCDPISEHNRLYWYRQTLGQGPEFLTYFQNEAQLEKSRLLSDRFSAERPKGSFSTLEIQRTEQGDSAMYLCASSPSGGSAYNEQFFGPGTRLTVL.

Regarding this clonotype: An end of the junction differs from the germline gene, which may be a read error. The rearrangement links TRBV7-8 to TRBJ2-5, with TRBD2 matching 7 bases. The CDR3 runs 16 residues. Per the germline V gene, CDR1 is SGHVS and CDR2 is FQNEAQ. The CDR3 loop reads CASSLTSGAWGENQYF. DNA of the CDR3: TGTGCCAGCAGCTTAACGAGCGGGGCCTGGGGGGAGAACCAGTACTTC.

This clonotype came up many times. This chain links TRBV12-3 or TRBV12-4 with TRBJ1-3, with 9 positions matching TRBD1. CDR3 length: 16 residues. V was pared by 5 bases and J by 0 bases, with 5 bases of the junction left unmatched. As DNA, the CDR3 is TGTGCCAGCAGTCTTACAGGGGGCCTCTCTGGAAACACCATATATTTT. It codes for CASSLTGGLSGNTIYF.

The rearrangement joins TRBV10-2 to TRBJ1-5, with D possibly matching TRBD1 (5 bases). CDR1 and CDR2 (germline): WSHSY, SAAADI. The CDR3 loop spans 13 amino acids. Trimming took off 8 bases at V and 7 bases at J, with 15 bases between the two ends. In nucleotides, the CDR3 is TGCGCCAGCCGTGCGGGGACGGAGCAGCCCCAGCATTTT. It codes for CASRAGTEQPQHF.

The chain recombines TRBV7-6 with TRBJ1-5; D is uncertain. The V gene lost 5 bases and the J gene lost 0 bases, with 11 bases spanning the gap. This CDR3 spans 15 amino acids. Germline V lookup: CDR1 SGHVS, CDR2 FNYEAQ. CDR3 DNA sequence: TGTGCCAGCAGCCCAGCAGGTCTTAGCAATCAGCCCCAGCATTTT. The encoded protein is CASSPAGLSNQPQHF.

This clonotype has a count of ten or more. The V call is TRBV7-6, the J call TRBJ2-2, with D hard to call. Between the trimmed V and J ends, which lost 4 bases and 7 bases, there was a span of 7 bases. The germline CDR1 and CDR2 sequences are SGHVS and FNYEAQ. The CDR3 has 12 amino acids. CDR3 in DNA: TGTGCCAGCAGCTCGGGCATCGGGGAGCTGTTTTTT. Amino acids: CASSSGIGELFF. The variable domain in full, completed from reference TRBV7-6 and TRBJ2-2, reads GAGVSQSPRYKVTKRGQDVALRCDPISGHVSLYWYRQALGQGPEFLTYFNYEAQQDKSGLPNDRFSAERPEGSISTLTIQRTEQRDSAMYRCASSSGIGELFFGEGSRLTVL.

This clonotype was counted only a few times. The J gene is TRBJ1-4, the V gene TRBV5-5, with D perhaps TRBD1 (5 bases). This CDR3 has 16 amino acids. The germline V and J ends were trimmed by 1 base and 3 bases, with 13 bases remaining between them. CDR1 is SGHKS, CDR2 YYEKEE, per germline (reference sequence). CDR3 amino acids: CASSLSEGLANEKLFF. As DNA, the CDR3 is TGTGCCAGCAGCTTGTCCGAGGGGCTAGCTAATGAAAAACTGTTTTTT.

The V and J genes are TRBV7-9 and TRBJ2-7; 7 positions match TRBD1. The CDR3 loop spans 13 amino acids. Trimming took 5 bases from V and 5 from J; bases not matched to a gene: 6. CDR1 SEHNR and CDR2 FQNEAQ come from the germline V gene (reference sequence). This chain's CDR3 is CASSLTQGHEQYV. CDR3 sequence (DNA): TGTGCCAGCAGCCTAACACAGGGGCACGAGCAGTACGTC.

This clonotype was counted a few times. The chain couples TRBV10-3 to TRBJ2-3; D unresolved. Trimming shortened V by 10 bases and J by 2 bases, and 10 bases separated the two germline ends. The CDR3 is 12 amino acids. Germline loops: CDR1 ENHRY, CDR2 SYGVKD. CDR3 sequence (DNA): TGTGCCACAAGAGATCCCACAGATACGCAGTATTTT. Translation gives CATRDPTDTQYF.

Many counts were recorded for this clonotype. The chain's CDR3 is CSVEDSGRTGGELFF. The CDR3 DNA sequence: TGCAGCGTTGAAGACTCGGGGAGGACGGGCGGGGAGCTGTTTTTT. This chain links TRBV29-1 with TRBJ2-2, with a possible D match to TRBD2 (6 bases). V gave up 0 bases and J gave up 7 bases, with 15 bases separating them. CDR3 length: 15 residues. The germline V gene encodes CDR1 SQVTM and CDR2 ANQGSEA.

This clonotype was observed a few times. The rearrangement joins TRBV6-1 to TRBJ2-7; TRBD1 is a possible D gene (5 bases). The CDR3 is made up of 13 amino acids. V lost 7 bases, J lost 3 bases, and 13 bases lay in between. Germline values: CDR1 MNHNS, CDR2 SASEGT. The DNA for the CDR3 is TGTGCCAGCACCCCAGGGTTTGGCTACGAGCAGTACTTC. Translation gives CASTPGFGYEQYF.

In its sample, this clonotype was seen a few times. V gene TRBV6-1 combines with J gene TRBJ2-3; D gene uncertain. V lost 2 bases and J 0 bases, leaving 12 bases between the germline ends. The CDR3 loop spans 16 amino acids. The germline CDR1 and CDR2 sequences are MNHNS and SASEGT. This CDR3 is CASSELEIPSTDTQYF. For the CDR3, the DNA is TGTGCCAGCAGTGAATTGGAGATCCCTAGCACAGATACGCAGTATTTT.

Comment on this clonotype: This sequence may be a read error, since a much larger clone differs from it by one base. The chain combines TRBV25-1 with TRBJ2-5; tentative D call: TRBD2 (6 bases). CDR3 length: 13 residues. CDR1 MGHDK and CDR2 SYGVNS come from the germline V gene. The CDR3 DNA sequence: TGTGCCAACAGTGAAAATGGGGGGTGGACCCAGTACTTC. Translated, it gives CANSENGGWTQYF.

This clonotype turned up a few times. The V call is TRBV9, the J call TRBJ2-1, with D unclear. V shed 0 bases and J shed 10 bases, with 17 bases lying between them. The CDR3 runs 15 residues. Germline CDR1 reads SGDLS; CDR2 reads YYNGEE. This CDR3 is CASSVEGLLTGEQFF. CDR3 in DNA: TGTGCCAGCAGCGTAGAAGGGCTTCTAACCGGAGAGCAGTTCTTC.